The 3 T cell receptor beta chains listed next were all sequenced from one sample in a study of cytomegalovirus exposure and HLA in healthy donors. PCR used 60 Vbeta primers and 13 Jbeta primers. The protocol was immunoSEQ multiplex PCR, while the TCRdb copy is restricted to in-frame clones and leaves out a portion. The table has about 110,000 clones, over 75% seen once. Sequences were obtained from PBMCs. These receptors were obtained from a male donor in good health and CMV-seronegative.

Here the CDR3 reads CASSERTSGRIAEETQYF. The CDR3 region has the DNA TGTGCCAGCAGTGAAAGGACTAGCGGGAGGATAGCGGAAGAGACCCAGTACTTC. The chain has TRBV2 and TRBJ2-5, with TRBD2 matching 14 bases. CDR3 size: 18 residues. Germline V gene lookup returns CDR1 SNHLY and CDR2 FYNNEI. V shed 2 bases and J 3 bases; nucleotides not matched to a gene: 8. The entire variable domain, with the rest obtained from reference TRBV2 and TRBJ2-5, is as follows: EPEVTQTPSHQVTQMGQEVILRCVPISNHLYFYWYRQILGQKVEFLVSFYNNEISEKSEIFDDQFSVERPDGSNFTLKIRSTKLEDSAMYFCASSERTSGRIAEETQYFGPGTRLLVL.

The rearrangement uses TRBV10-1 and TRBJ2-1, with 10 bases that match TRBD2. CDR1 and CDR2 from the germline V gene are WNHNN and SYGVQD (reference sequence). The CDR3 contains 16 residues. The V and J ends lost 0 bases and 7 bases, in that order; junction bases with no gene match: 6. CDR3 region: CASSESGTSARNEQFF. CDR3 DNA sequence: TGCGCCAGCAGTGAGTCTGGGACTAGCGCACGAAATGAGCAGTTCTTC.

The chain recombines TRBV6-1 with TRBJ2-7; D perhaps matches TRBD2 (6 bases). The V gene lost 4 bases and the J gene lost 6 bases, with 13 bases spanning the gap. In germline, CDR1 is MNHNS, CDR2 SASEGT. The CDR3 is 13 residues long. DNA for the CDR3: TGTGCCAGCAGTGGCGGGGAAGTGAGCGAGCAGTACTTC. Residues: CASSGGEVSEQYF.